This T cell receptor beta chain was obtained from a study of human T cells and chemical hapten exposure. The wider study: Across the whole study, which lasted roughly 24 weeks, patients were given diphenylcyclopropenone on the scalp once a week.

CDR3 size: 13 residues. Trimming removed 1 base at V and 1 base at J, with 4 bases between. Germline values: CDR1 SGHAT, CDR2 FQNNGV. Time point of the sample: pre-sensitization, week 0. Treatment of the sample: therapeutic diphenylcyclopropenone sensitization with weekly scalp DPC. This clonotype was counted only a few times. In the original workflow: The number of TCRs in each sample had a median of 95,638 and spanned roughly 23,224 to 750,000. One entry per CDR3 protein results from TCRdb running MiXCR on the RACE reads. TCRdb, not the original authors, processed these V and J calls. The sample records roughly 110,000 distinct CDR3 sequences, around 12% being singletons.

Sequencing was performed on whole blood, taken in connection with sensitization to the hapten diphenylcyclopropenone (DPC). This TCR came from a woman between 50 and 59 years old with alopecia areata. Some clones in this sample may be carry-over from other donors' samples. V usage is TRBV11-2 and J usage is TRBJ1-2, with D unresolved. The CDR3 sequence: CASSLARNYGYTF. The CDR3, as DNA: TGTGCCAGCAGCTTAGCGCGTAACTATGGCTACACCTTC.